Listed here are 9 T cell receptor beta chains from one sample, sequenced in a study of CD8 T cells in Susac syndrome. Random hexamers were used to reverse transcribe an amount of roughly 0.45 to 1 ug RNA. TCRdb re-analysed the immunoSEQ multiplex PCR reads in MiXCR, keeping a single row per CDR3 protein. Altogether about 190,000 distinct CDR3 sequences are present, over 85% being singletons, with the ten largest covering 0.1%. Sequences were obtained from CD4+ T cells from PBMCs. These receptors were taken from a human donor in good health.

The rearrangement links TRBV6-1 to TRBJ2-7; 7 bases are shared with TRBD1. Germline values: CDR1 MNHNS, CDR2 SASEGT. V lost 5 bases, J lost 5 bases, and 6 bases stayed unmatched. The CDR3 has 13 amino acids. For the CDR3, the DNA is TGTGCCAGCAGTCATACAGGGGACCACGAGCAGTACTTC. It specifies CASSHTGDHEQYF.

CDR3 nucleotide sequence: TGTGCCAGTAGGAGGCCGTTCTCCTACGAGCAGTACTTC. The encoded protein is CASRRPFSYEQYF. The chain joins TRBV19 to TRBJ2-7; D call uncertain. Trimming removed 6 bases at V and 0 bases at J, with 9 bases between. The germline CDR1 and CDR2 sequences are LNHDA and SQIVND (reference sequence). The CDR3 loop spans 13 amino acids.

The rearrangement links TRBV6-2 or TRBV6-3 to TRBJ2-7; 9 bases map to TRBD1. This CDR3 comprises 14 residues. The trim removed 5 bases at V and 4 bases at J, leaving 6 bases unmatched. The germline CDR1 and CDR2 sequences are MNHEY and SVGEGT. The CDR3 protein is CASSPQGAGYEQYF. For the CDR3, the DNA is TGTGCCAGCAGTCCACAGGGGGCAGGGTACGAGCAGTACTTC.

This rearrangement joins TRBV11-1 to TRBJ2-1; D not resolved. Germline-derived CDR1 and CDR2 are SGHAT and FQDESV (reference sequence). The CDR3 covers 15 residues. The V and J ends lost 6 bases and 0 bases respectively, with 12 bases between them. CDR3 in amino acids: CASSGVSGSYNEQFF. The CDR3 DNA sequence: TGTGCCAGCAGTGGGGTATCTGGCTCCTACAATGAGCAGTTCTTC.

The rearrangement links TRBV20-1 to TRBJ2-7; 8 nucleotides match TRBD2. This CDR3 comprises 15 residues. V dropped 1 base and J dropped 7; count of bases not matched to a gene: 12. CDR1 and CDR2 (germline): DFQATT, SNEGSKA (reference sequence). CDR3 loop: CSARGVRGGLDEQYF. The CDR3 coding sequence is TGCAGTGCTAGAGGGGTTCGGGGGGGCCTAGATGAGCAGTACTTC.

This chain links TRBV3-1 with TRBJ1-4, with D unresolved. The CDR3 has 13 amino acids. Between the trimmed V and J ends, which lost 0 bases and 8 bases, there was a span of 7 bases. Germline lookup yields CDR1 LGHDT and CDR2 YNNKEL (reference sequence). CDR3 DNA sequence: TGTGCCAGCAGCCAAGATTCAATAGAAAAACTGTTTTTT. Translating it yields CASSQDSIEKLFF.

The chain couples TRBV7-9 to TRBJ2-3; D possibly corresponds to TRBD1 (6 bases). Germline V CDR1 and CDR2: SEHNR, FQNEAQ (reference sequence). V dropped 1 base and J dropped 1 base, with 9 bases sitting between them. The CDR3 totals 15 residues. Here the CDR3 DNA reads TGTGCCAGCAGCTTAGAAGGGGGAGGCACAGATACGCAGTATTTT. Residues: CASSLEGGGTDTQYF.

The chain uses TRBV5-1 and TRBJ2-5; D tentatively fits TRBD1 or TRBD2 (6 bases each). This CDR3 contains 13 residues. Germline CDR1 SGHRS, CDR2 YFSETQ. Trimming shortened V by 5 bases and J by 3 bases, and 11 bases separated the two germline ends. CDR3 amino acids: CASRVGGEETQYF. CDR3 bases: TGCGCCAGCAGGGTGGGGGGCGAAGAGACCCAGTACTTC. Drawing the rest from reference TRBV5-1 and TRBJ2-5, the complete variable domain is KAGVTQTPRYLIKTRGQQVTLSCSPISGHRSVSWYQQTPGQGLQFLFEYFSETQRNKGNFPGRFSGRQFSNSRSEMNVSTLELGDSALYLCASRVGGEETQYFGPGTRLLVL.

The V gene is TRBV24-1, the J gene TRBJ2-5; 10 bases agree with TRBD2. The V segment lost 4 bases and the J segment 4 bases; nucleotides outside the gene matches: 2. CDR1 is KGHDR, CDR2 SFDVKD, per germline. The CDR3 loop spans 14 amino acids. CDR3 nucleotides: TGTGCCACCAGTGAGGCTAGCGGGGGAGAGACCCAGTACTTC. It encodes CATSEASGGETQYF.